The source of this TCR beta chain is a study of read filtering for tumor transcriptome and immune sequencing. Study-level background: Revised staging placed eight or nine patients in R-ISS I, roughly 16 in II, more than 5 in III. Whole-transcriptome libraries were prepared after DNase treatment. Study-level results: Dropping single-read clonotypes raised IR-seq and RNA-seq shared-clonotype correlation.

Molecular barcoded adaptors covering alpha/delta and beta/gamma chains were used on roughly 400 ng RNA. Each CDR3 protein gets one entry after TCRdb re-called the reads with MiXCR. This table holds around 140,000 distinct CDR3 sequences, under 15% found once. This clonotype has at least ten counts. The antigen is not known. This CDR3 is built from 11 residues. Between the trimmed V and J ends, which lost 6 bases and 1 base, there was a span of 6 bases. Per the germline V gene, CDR1 is SQVTM and CDR2 is ANQGSEA. This receptor was obtained from a donor older than 35 with multiple myeloma. The specimen sequenced was a population of CD138-negative cells sorted from bone marrow. The V and J genes are TRBV29-1 and TRBJ1-1; D is possibly TRBD1 (5 bases). The CDR3 DNA sequence: TGCAGCGTGACAGCGAACACTGAAGCTTTCTTT. This translates into CSVTANTEAFF.